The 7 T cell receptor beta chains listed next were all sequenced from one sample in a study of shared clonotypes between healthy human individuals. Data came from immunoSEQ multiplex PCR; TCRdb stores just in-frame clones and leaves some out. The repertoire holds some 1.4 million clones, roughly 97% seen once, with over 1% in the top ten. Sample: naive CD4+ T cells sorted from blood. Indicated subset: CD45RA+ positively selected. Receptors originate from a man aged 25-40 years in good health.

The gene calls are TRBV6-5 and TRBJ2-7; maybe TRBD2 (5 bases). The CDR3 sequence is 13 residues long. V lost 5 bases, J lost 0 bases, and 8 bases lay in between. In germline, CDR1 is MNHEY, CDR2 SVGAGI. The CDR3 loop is CASSRTYSYEQYF. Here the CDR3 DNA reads TGTGCCAGCAGTAGGACTTACTCCTACGAGCAGTACTTC.

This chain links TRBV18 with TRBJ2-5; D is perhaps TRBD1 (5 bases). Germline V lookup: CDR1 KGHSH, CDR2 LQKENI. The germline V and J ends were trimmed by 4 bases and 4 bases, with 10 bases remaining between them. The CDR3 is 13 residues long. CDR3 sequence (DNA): TGTGCCAGCTCACGCGGACATTTAGAGACCCAGTACTTC. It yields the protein CASSRGHLETQYF.

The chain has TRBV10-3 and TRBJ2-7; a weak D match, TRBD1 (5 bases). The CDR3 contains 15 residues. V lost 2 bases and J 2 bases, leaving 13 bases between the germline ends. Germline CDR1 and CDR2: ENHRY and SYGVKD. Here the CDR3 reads CAISELPGLPYEQYF. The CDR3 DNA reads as TGTGCCATCAGTGAGCTTCCAGGGCTTCCCTACGAGCAGTACTTC.

The DNA for the CDR3 is TGTGCCAGCAGCCAAGGGGTCGATCGGGGAAACACTGAAGCTTTCTTT. Residues: CASSQGVDRGNTEAFF. V and J are TRBV4-2 and TRBJ1-1; D not certain. The CDR3 consists of 16 residues. Germline V gene lookup returns CDR1 LGHNA and CDR2 YNFKEQ. Trimming left V 1 base short and J 2 bases short, with 14 bases between.

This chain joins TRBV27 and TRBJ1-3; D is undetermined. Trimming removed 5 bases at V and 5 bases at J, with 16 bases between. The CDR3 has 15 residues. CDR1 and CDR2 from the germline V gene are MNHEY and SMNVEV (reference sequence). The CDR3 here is CASSPFFELRNTIYF. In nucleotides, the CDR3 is TGTGCCAGCAGTCCATTTTTTGAACTCCGAAACACCATATATTTT.

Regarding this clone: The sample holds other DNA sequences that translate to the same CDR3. CDR3: CASSLGGTSNQPQHF. The CDR3, as DNA: TGCGCCAGCAGCTTGGGGGGGACTAGCAATCAGCCCCAGCATTTT. The rearrangement links TRBV5-1 to TRBJ1-5, with D maybe TRBD1 (5 bases). The V end was cut by 0 bases, the J end by 0 bases, with 7 bases between. CDR3 size: 15 residues. Germline CDR1 reads SGHRS; CDR2 reads YFSETQ.

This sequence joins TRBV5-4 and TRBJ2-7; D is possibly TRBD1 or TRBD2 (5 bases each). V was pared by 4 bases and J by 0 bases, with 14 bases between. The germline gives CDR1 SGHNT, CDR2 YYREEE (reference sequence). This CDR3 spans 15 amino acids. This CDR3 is CASSPGTSSSYEQYF. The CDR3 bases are TGTGCCAGCAGCCCAGGGACCTCCAGCTCCTACGAGCAGTACTTC.